This is a list of T cell receptor beta chains from one sample in a study of human T cells and chemical hapten exposure. TCRdb redid the calling of the RACE reads with MiXCR, one entry per CDR3 protein. The table includes 84,000 or so distinct CDR3 sequences, roughly a tenth detected once. The sequenced sample was whole blood, obtained in connection with sensitization to the hapten diphenylcyclopropenone (DPC). All receptors derive from a man aged 40-50 years with alopecia areata. Some clones in this sample may be carry-over from other donors' samples. The CDR3 runs from the conserved cysteine through the conserved F or W. D genes are given only for firm matches. Size values are once, few and many counts, or a class for expanded clones, and some rows have none.

TRBJ2-3 - TRBV30 - CAWSEGGDTQYF TGTGCCTGGAGTGAAGGGGGAGATACGCAGTATTTT
TRBJ1-1 - TRBV29-1 - CSVTWGRNTEAFF TGCAGCGTTACGTGGGGCAGGAACACTGAAGCTTTCTTT
TRBJ2-7 - TRBV11-1 - CASSLNPGRYEQYF TGTGCCAGCAGCTTAAACCCAGGCCGCTACGAGCAGTACTTC
TRBJ1-1 - TRBV5-1 - CASSSTGGNTEAFF TGCGCCAGCAGCTCGACTGGGGGGAACACTGAAGCTTTCTTT
TRBJ2-4 TRBD2 TRBV5-1 many CASSFLAGKNIQYF TGCGCCAGCAGCTTCCTAGCGGGCAAAAACATTCAGTACTTC
TRBJ2-7 - TRBV29-1 - CSVDPPHEQYF TGCAGCGTTGACCCACCCCACGAGCAGTACTTC
TRBJ2-3 TRBD2 TRBV15 - CATSTGLAGGRNTQYF TGTGCCACCAGCACCGGATTAGCGGGAGGGAGAAATACGCAGTATTTT
TRBJ2-3 - TRBV14 - CASSQDFYTQYF TGTGCCAGCAGCCAAGATTTCTATACGCAGTATTTT
TRBJ2-3 - TRBV5-1 - CASSLATGGSGTQYF TGCGCCAGCAGCTTGGCCACTGGGGGTTCGGGTACGCAGTATTTT
TRBJ2-6 - TRBV5-1 many CASSQRGAGANVLTF TGCGCCAGCAGCCAGAGGGGGGCTGGGGCCAACGTCCTGACTTTC
TRBJ2-1 - TRBV7-9 - CASCPNEQFF TGTGCCAGCTGCCCCAATGAGCAGTTCTTC
TRBJ2-2 - TRBV14 many CASSQDLTPGELFF TGTGCCAGCAGCCAAGATCTAACGCCCGGGGAGCTGTTTTTT
TRBJ1-5 - TRBV6-5 - CASSYSYEGNQPQHF TGTGCCAGCAGTTACTCCTACGAGGGCAATCAGCCCCAGCATTTT
TRBJ2-2 TRBD2 TRBV3-1 - CASSSGTSGRATGELFF TGTGCCAGCAGCTCCGGGACTAGCGGGAGGGCCACCGGGGAGCTGTTTTTT
TRBJ2-1 TRBD2 TRBV19 few CASSIDTSGYNEQFF TGTGCCAGTAGTATAGACACTAGCGGTTACAATGAGCAGTTCTTC
TRBJ1-2 - TRBV20-1 - CSATPGGYGYTF TGCAGTGCTACACCAGGCGGGTATGGCTACACCTTC
TRBJ1-1 TRBD1 TRBV7-9 many CASSFGGTAAANTEAFF TGTGCCAGCAGCTTTGGGGGGACAGCGGCCGCGAACACTGAAGCTTTCTTT
TRBJ2-3 - TRBV5-1 many CASSGGRTTDTQYF TGCGCCAGCAGCGGCGGCAGGACCACAGATACGCAGTATTTT
TRBJ2-1 - TRBV29-1 few CSVEDQTTGFEQFF TGCAGCGTTGAAGATCAAACGACAGGTTTTGAGCAGTTCTTC
TRBJ2-7 - TRBV20-1 few CSASYPLTYEQYF TGCAGTGCTAGTTATCCACTCACCTACGAGCAGTACTTC
TRBJ1-3 - TRBV7-2 many CASSTRQTSSGNTIYF TGTGCCAGCAGCACACGACAGACGAGCTCTGGAAACACCATATATTTT
TRBJ2-4 - TRBV9 - CASSVGFARQPAKNIQYF TGTGCCAGCAGCGTAGGCTTCGCTAGGCAGCCAGCCAAAAACATTCAGTACTTC
TRBJ2-3 TRBD2 TRBV5-1 - CASSSAGVPDTQYF TGCGCCAGCTCATCGGCGGGAGTTCCGGATACGCAGTATTTT
TRBJ1-2 - TRBV12-3/TRBV12-4 few CASSLEGSGGGAVYTF TGTGCCAGCAGTTTAGAAGGCTCGGGGGGAGGGGCCGTCTACACCTTC
TRBJ1-5 - TRBV30 - CAWSSDRNQPQHF TGTGCCTGGTCGAGCGATCGCAATCAGCCCCAGCATTTT
TRBJ2-5 - TRBV20-1 few CSARPRAETQYF TGCAGTGCTAGACCTAGGGCAGAGACCCAGTACTTC
TRBJ2-1 - TRBV19 - CASTPGTSNEQFF TGTGCCAGTACCCCCGGGACCAGCAATGAGCAGTTCTTC
TRBJ2-2 - TRBV28 many CASSQQGATLNLQLFF TGTGCCAGCAGCCAACAGGGCGCAACTCTAAACCTTCAGCTGTTTTTT
TRBJ1-6 - TRBV7-2 few CASSPDAKDSPLHF TGTGCCAGCAGCCCCGACGCTAAGGACTCACCCCTCCACTTT
TRBJ1-2 TRBD1 TRBV11-1 few CASSPGTGSYGYTF TGTGCCAGCAGCCCTGGGACAGGTAGCTATGGCTACACCTTC
TRBJ2-3 - TRBV5-5 - CASSLSQPISTDTQYF TGTGCCAGCAGCTTGAGTCAGCCCATCAGCACAGATACGCAGTATTTT
TRBJ1-4 TRBD1 TRBV5-1 few CASSVDREGEKLFF TGCGCCAGCAGCGTTGACAGGGAAGGTGAAAAACTGTTTTTT
TRBJ1-2 - TRBV5-6 few CASSLVMDGYTF TGTGCCAGCAGCTTAGTTATGGATGGCTACACCTTC
TRBJ2-3 - TRBV20-1 few CSAKPTGKTPDTQYF TGCAGTGCTAAGCCGACCGGGAAAACCCCAGATACGCAGTATTTT
TRBJ1-5 - TRBV12-3/TRBV12-4 many CASSPGRNSNQPQHF TGTGCCAGCAGTCCCGGACGAAATAGCAATCAGCCCCAGCATTTT
TRBJ1-1 - TRBV20-1 - CSARDEGRWTEAFF TGCAGTGCTAGAGATGAGGGAAGATGGACTGAAGCTTTCTTT